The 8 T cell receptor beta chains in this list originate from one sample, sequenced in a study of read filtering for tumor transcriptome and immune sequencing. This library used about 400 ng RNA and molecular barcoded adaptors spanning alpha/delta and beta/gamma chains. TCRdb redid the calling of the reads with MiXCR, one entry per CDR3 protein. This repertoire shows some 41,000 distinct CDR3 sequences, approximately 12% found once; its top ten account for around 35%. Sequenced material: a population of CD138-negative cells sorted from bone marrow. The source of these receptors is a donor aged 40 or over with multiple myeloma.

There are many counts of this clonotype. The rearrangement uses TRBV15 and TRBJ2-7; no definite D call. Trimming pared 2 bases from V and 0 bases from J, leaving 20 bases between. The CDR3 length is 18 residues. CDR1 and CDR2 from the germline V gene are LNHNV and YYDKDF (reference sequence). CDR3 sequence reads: CATSRRVGSTLSSYEQYF. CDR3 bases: TGTGCCACCAGCAGACGCGTGGGTAGTACGTTGAGCTCCTACGAGCAGTACTTC.

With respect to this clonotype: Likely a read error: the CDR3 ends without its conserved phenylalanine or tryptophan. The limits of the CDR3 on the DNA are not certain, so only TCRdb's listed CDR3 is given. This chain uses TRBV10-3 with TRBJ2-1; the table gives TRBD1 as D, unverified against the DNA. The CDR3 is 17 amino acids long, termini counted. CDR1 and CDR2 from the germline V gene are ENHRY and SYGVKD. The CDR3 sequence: CAISETGYSGGGNEQLC.

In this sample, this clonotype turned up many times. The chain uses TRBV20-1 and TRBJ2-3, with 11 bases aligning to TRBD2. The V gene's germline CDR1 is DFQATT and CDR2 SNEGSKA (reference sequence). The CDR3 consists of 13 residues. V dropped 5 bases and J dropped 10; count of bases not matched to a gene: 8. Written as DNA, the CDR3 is TGCAGTGCTGTGACTAGCGGGGTTTCGGCGCAGTATTTT. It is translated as CSAVTSGVSAQYF.

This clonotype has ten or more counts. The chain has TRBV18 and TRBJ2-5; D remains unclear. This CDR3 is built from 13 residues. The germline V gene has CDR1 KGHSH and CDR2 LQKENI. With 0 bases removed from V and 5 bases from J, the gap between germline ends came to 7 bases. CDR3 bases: TGTGCCAGCTCACCACCGATTCTTGAGACCCAGTACTTC. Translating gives CASSPPILETQYF.

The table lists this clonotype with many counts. DNA for the CDR3: TGTGCCAGCTCTCAGGGTCAGTACAATGAGCAGTTCTTC. Protein sequence: CASSQGQYNEQFF. The chain uses TRBV28 and TRBJ2-1, with D possibly being TRBD1 (5 bases). Germline V gene lookup returns CDR1 MDHEN and CDR2 SYDVKM. Deletions cut 8 bases from V and 4 bases from J, with 12 bases between. CDR3 length: 13 amino acids.

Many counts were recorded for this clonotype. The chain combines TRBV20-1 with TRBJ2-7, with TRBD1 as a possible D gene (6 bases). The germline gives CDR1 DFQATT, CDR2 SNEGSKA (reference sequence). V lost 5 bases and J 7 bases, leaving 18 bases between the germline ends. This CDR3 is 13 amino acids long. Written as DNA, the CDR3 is TGCAGTGCTTTTCAGGGGATCGAGGGGGAGCAGTACTTC. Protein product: CSAFQGIEGEQYF.

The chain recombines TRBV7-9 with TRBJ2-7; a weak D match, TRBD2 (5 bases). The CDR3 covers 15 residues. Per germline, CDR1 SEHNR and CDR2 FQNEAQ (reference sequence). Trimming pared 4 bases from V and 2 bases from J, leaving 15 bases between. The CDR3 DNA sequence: TGTGCCAGCAGCTCGCTGCCAGAGGGAACCTACGAGCAGTACTTC. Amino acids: CASSSLPEGTYEQYF.

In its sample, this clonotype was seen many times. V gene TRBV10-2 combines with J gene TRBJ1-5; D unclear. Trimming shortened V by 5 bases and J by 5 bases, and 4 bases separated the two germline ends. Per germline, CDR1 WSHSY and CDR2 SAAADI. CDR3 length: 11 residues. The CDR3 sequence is CASSHYQPQHF. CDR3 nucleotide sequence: TGCGCCAGCAGTCATTATCAGCCCCAGCATTTT.